This T cell receptor beta chain is from a study of blood T cells in healthy people across ages. Regarding the study as a whole: Donor CMV status, an unknown factor, possibly confounded changes in expanded clonotypes.

Peripheral blood, roughly 11 milliliters per donor, was collected. Extraction of total RNA produced a minimum of 5.5 micrograms from each sample. The second PCR ran roughly 7 to 12 cycles with a sample-barcoded 5' primer and J-beta primers. The authors tagged each cDNA molecule using a template-switch adaptor with 12 random nucleotides. In TCRdb, the 5' RACE reads were re-called with MiXCR into one record per CDR3 protein. The sample comprises about 590,000 distinct CDR3 sequences, 25% to 35% of which are singletons, and about a sixth rests with the top ten. About this clonotype: Antigen unknown.

This clonotype was obtained from a woman aged 80 or over in good health. Sequenced: blood.

The CDR3 loop is CSAGAWGNTEAFF. The CDR3 nucleotides are TGCAGTGCTGGGGCGTGGGGGAACACTGAAGCTTTCTTT. This chain links TRBV20-1 with TRBJ1-1; TRBD1 might be the D (5 bases). Trimming cost V 5 bases and J 1 base, with 11 bases left between them. This CDR3 spans 13 amino acids. Germline V gene sequence: CDR1 DFQATT, CDR2 SNEGSKA (reference sequence).